These 16 T cell receptor beta chains were sequenced from one sample in a study of blood T cell repertoires in COVID-19. The data were produced by immunoSEQ multiplex PCR, yet TCRdb's version contains in-frame clones alone and is incomplete. The data hold around 200,000 clones, with around nine tenths observed a single time. The sequencing sample was made of peripheral blood. The receptors stem from a young man with active or convalescent COVID-19.

The chain employs TRBV24-1 and TRBJ2-2; 8 nucleotides align to TRBD1. The CDR3 runs 14 residues. Germline values: CDR1 KGHDR, CDR2 SFDVKD. Trimming took 6 bases from V and 3 from J; bases not matched to a gene: 2. The CDR3 sequence: CATSKTGDTGELFF. The CDR3 nucleotides read TGTGCCACCAGTAAGACAGGGGACACCGGGGAGCTGTTTTTT.

CDR3 in amino acids: CASSYSGGQNIQYF. Written as DNA, the CDR3 is TGTGCCAGCAGTTATTCAGGGGGCCAAAACATTCAGTACTTC. The chain recombines TRBV6-5 with TRBJ2-4; 8 bases map to TRBD1. CDR3 size: 14 residues. The germline V gene encodes CDR1 MNHEY and CDR2 SVGAGI. After removal of 3 bases from V and 5 bases from J, the junction contained 3 bases not matched to a gene.

This chain joins TRBV7-2 and TRBJ2-2; D gene uncertain. Germline V gene lookup returns CDR1 SGHTA and CDR2 FQGNSA. The CDR3 spans 14 residues. V shed 3 bases and J shed 2 bases, with 7 bases lying between them. CDR3 residues: CASSLLRNTGELFF. CDR3 DNA: TGTGCCAGCAGCTTGCTCAGAAACACCGGGGAGCTGTTTTTT.

V usage is TRBV19 and J usage is TRBJ2-1, with 8 bases that match TRBD2. The CDR3 runs 17 residues. Germline CDR1 reads LNHDA; CDR2 reads SQIVND (reference sequence). With V trimmed by 3 bases and J by 2 bases, 9 bases remained unmatched. The CDR3 DNA follows: TGTGCCAGTAGTATTTGGGCTAGCGGGTACACCTACAATGAGCAGTTCTTC. Translated: CASSIWASGYTYNEQFF.

The rearrangement uses TRBV29-1 and TRBJ1-2; 9 nucleotides line up with TRBD1. The CDR3 loop spans 15 amino acids. The germline gives CDR1 SQVTM, CDR2 ANQGSEA. Trimming took 7 bases from V and 8 from J; bases not matched to a gene: 17. The CDR3 protein is CSGKVPGQGSGGYTF. The CDR3, as DNA: TGCAGCGGAAAAGTCCCGGGACAGGGATCGGGAGGCTACACCTTC.

The V and J genes are TRBV28 and TRBJ1-5, with D possibly matching TRBD1 (6 bases). Germline V gives CDR1 MDHEN, CDR2 SYDVKM. The CDR3 extends over 15 amino acids. Trimming left V 8 bases short and J 2 bases short, with 16 bases between. CDR3 loop: CASWGGADGNQPQHF. CDR3 nucleotide sequence: TGTGCCAGCTGGGGGGGGGCGGATGGCAATCAGCCCCAGCATTTT.

V gene TRBV19 combines with J gene TRBJ2-1, with D perhaps TRBD2 (5 bases). V was cut by 9 bases and J by 9 bases, with 18 bases left in between. Germline CDR1 is LNHDA and CDR2 is SQIVND (reference sequence). The CDR3 totals 13 residues. The CDR3 reads CASHDGGSIEQFF. CDR3 sequence (DNA): TGTGCCAGCCACGATGGCGGGTCAATTGAGCAGTTCTTC.

The CDR3 DNA reads as TGTGCCAGCTCATCGGGAATAAGTCGGGCGGGAAGGATTAACAATGAGCAGTTCTTC. It codes for CASSSGISRAGRINNEQFF. The V gene is TRBV18, the J gene TRBJ2-1; TRBD2 is a possible D gene (6 bases). Trimming removed 5 bases from V and 5 bases from J, with 28 bases in between. CDR3 length: 19 residues. CDR1 and CDR2 from the germline V gene are KGHSH and LQKENI.

This clone was seen once. The chain uses TRBV19 and TRBJ2-5; the match to TRBD2 covers 7 bases. CDR3 size: 13 residues. Germline V CDR1 and CDR2: LNHDA, SQIVND (reference sequence). With V trimmed by 3 bases and J by 5 bases, 3 bases remained unmatched. The chain's CDR3 is CASSMQTSETQYF. The CDR3 bases are TGTGCCAGTAGTATGCAGACTAGCGAGACCCAGTACTTC. Combining the CDR3 with reference TRBV19 and TRBJ2-5 gives the whole variable domain DGGITQSPKYLFRKEGQNVTLSCEQNLNHDAMYWYRQDPGQGLRLIYYSQIVNDFQKGDIAEGYSVSREKKESFPLTVTSAQKNPTAFYLCASSMQTSETQYFGPGTRLLVL.

The chain carries TRBV6-2 or TRBV6-3 and TRBJ1-5, with 7 nucleotides matching TRBD1. Losses at the gene ends were 2 bases for V and 7 bases for J; bases not matched to a gene: 8. This CDR3 is 15 amino acids long. Germline-derived CDR1 and CDR2 are MNHEY and SVGEGT. The CDR3 spells CASSYGNRGYQPQHF. The CDR3 DNA reads as TGTGCCAGCAGTTACGGGAACAGGGGTTACCAGCCCCAGCATTTT.

This chain joins TRBV7-2 and TRBJ1-5; D not resolved. CDR1 and CDR2 from the germline V gene are SGHTA and FQGNSA. The CDR3 contains 15 residues. V was shortened by 6 bases and J by 8 bases, with 20 bases between the two germline ends. The CDR3 DNA sequence: TGTGCCAGCAGGTCGACCGGTGGTCGGGATGAGCCCCAGCATTTT. It specifies CASRSTGGRDEPQHF.

The rearrangement joins TRBV5-4 to TRBJ1-6; possible D gene TRBD1, 5 bases. In germline, CDR1 is SGHNT, CDR2 YYREEE (reference sequence). Deletions cut 1 base from V and 6 bases from J, with 14 bases between. This CDR3 is built from 16 residues. The DNA of the CDR3 is TGTGCCAGCAGCTTGAGGCCAGGGTTCCGTAATTCACCCCTCCACTTT. Translation gives CASSLRPGFRNSPLHF.

J is TRBJ2-1 and V is TRBV7-3; TRBD2 agrees at 7 bases. The CDR3 contains 15 residues. The ends lost 4 bases at V and 7 bases at J; junction bases unmatched: 10. Germline V gene sequence: CDR1 SGHTA, CDR2 FQGTGA. CDR3 loop: CASSSLAGAGNEQFF. The CDR3 DNA reads TGTGCCAGCAGCTCCCTGGCGGGAGCGGGTAATGAGCAGTTCTTC.

V is TRBV5-4 and J is TRBJ2-6; D perhaps matches TRBD1 (5 bases). Germline V CDR1 and CDR2: SGHNT, YYREEE (reference sequence). The CDR3 extends over 14 amino acids. The V gene lost 0 bases and the J gene lost 9 bases, with 10 bases spanning the gap. The CDR3 region has the DNA TGTGCCAGCAGCTTGGCCCAGGGTGGCAACGTCCTGACTTTC. Translated: CASSLAQGGNVLTF.

DNA for the CDR3: TGTGCCAGCAGCTTGCAGACAGGGGAGGCTTCACCCCTCCACTTT. Its protein is CASSLQTGEASPLHF. The V gene is TRBV5-5, the J gene TRBJ1-6, with TRBD1 matching 8 bases. V was pared by 1 base and J by 9 bases, with 6 bases of the junction left unmatched. Germline CDR1 and CDR2: SGHKS and YYEKEE (reference sequence). CDR3 length: 15 amino acids. The whole variable domain, filled in from reference TRBV5-5 and TRBJ1-6, reads DAGVTQSPTHLIKTRGQQVTLRCSPISGHKSVSWYQQVLGQGPQFIFQYYEKEERGRGNFPDRFSARQFPNYSSELNVNALLLGDSALYLCASSLQTGEASPLHFGNGTRLTVT.

The J gene is TRBJ2-1, the V gene TRBV7-8; 10 bases align to TRBD2. The CDR3 is made up of 16 amino acids. Germline lookup yields CDR1 SGHVS and CDR2 FQNEAQ. V dropped 1 base and J dropped 3; count of bases not matched to a gene: 3. The CDR3 nucleotides read TGTGCCAGCAGCTTAGTTGGGACTAGCGTCTACAATGAGCAGTTCTTC. It encodes CASSLVGTSVYNEQFF.